The rows below give T cell receptor beta chains drawn from one sample of a study of cytomegalovirus exposure and HLA in healthy donors. Method: immunoSEQ multiplex PCR; TCRdb's copy keeps in-frame clones and lacks some. Among about 120,000 clones listed, under 85% were seen once. Sequenced sample: PBMCs. The receptor set was obtained from a man aged 18 to 35 in good health and CMV-seropositive. CDR3s include the opening cysteine and the closing phenylalanine or tryptophan. D genes are given only for firm matches. A row's size may be missing; if present it is once, few, many or a size class.

12	NA	TRBV7-6	NA	TRBJ2-1	CASSPVVDEQFF	TGTGCCAGCAGCCCCGTAGTGGATGAGCAGTTCTTC
14	NA	TRBV7-9	TRBD1	TRBJ1-5	CASSRTGNNQPQHF	TGTGCCAGCAGCCGGACAGGGAACAATCAGCCCCAGCATTTT
12	NA	TRBV2	NA	TRBJ1-2	CASSRGNYGYTF	TGTGCCAGCTCAAGGGGGAACTATGGCTACACCTTC
13	NA	TRBV29-1	NA	TRBJ1-4	CSVESVTNEKLFF	TGCAGCGTTGAATCAGTAACTAATGAAAAACTGTTTTTT
14	NA	TRBV5-4	TRBD1	TRBJ1-4	CASSLGQGREKLFF	TGTGCCAGCAGCTTGGGACAGGGACGTGAAAAACTGTTTTTT
14	NA	TRBV4-1	NA	TRBJ1-3	CASSQLGSGNTIYF	TGCGCCAGCAGCCAGCTCGGCTCTGGAAACACCATATATTTT
13	NA	TRBV18	NA	TRBJ1-1	CASSSRGTTEAFF	TGTGCCAGCTCTTCGAGGGGGACGACTGAAGCTTTCTTT
15	NA	TRBV9	NA	TRBJ1-2	CASSVAGGGNYGYTF	TGTGCCAGCAGCGTAGCTGGGGGAGGTAACTATGGCTACACCTTC
14	NA	TRBV7-2	NA	TRBJ1-2	CASSPAGPGRGYTF	TGTGCCAGCAGCCCAGCCGGGCCAGGGAGGGGCTACACCTTC
18	NA	TRBV28	TRBD1	TRBJ1-4	CASRDRDRAYSTNEKLFF	TGTGCCAGCAGAGACCGGGACAGGGCTTATTCAACTAATGAAAAACTGTTTTTT
15	NA	TRBV28	TRBD1	TRBJ1-3	CASSWTGRAGNTIYF	TGTGCCAGCAGCTGGACAGGGAGGGCGGGAAACACCATATATTTT
11	NA	TRBV6-1	NA	TRBJ1-2	CASSENRVYTF	TGTGCCAGCAGTGAAAACAGGGTTTACACCTTC
13	NA	TRBV11-2	NA	TRBJ1-2	CASSLVLQGNYTF	TGTGCCAGCAGCTTAGTGTTGCAGGGAAACTACACCTTC
12	few	TRBV7-2	NA	TRBJ1-2	CASRRQEDGYTF	TGTGCCAGCAGGCGACAGGAGGATGGCTACACCTTC
15	NA	TRBV19	TRBD2	TRBJ2-7	CASSIGLAGNYEQYF	TGTGCCAGTAGTATTGGGCTAGCGGGGAACTACGAGCAGTACTTC
14	NA	TRBV19	TRBD2	TRBJ2-1	CASSGGASYNEQFF	TGTGCCAGTAGCGGGGGGGCCTCCTACAATGAGCAGTTCTTC
15	NA	TRBV7-9	NA	TRBJ1-2	CASIGFRTSIYGYTF	TGTGCCAGCATTGGATTTAGGACAAGCATCTATGGCTACACCTTC
19	few	TRBV5-1	TRBD1	TRBJ2-6	CASSSFGTGGNSGANGLTF	TGCGCCAGCAGCTCGTTTGGGACAGGGGGGAACTCTGGGGCCAACGGCCTGACTTTC
18	NA	TRBV30	TRBD1	TRBJ1-5	CAWSVRQGFGMSNQPQHF	TGTGCCTGGAGTGTGCGACAGGGCTTTGGTATGAGCAATCAGCCCCAGCATTTT
12	NA	TRBV5-4	NA	TRBJ2-2	CASSLGDGELFF	TGTGCCAGCAGCTTAGGGGACGGGGAGCTGTTTTTT
11	NA	TRBV20-1	NA	TRBJ1-1	CSARGGDGAFF	TGCAGTGCTAGGGGGGGGGATGGGGCTTTCTTT
16	NA	TRBV19	TRBD1	TRBJ2-7	CASSNPPGTGDYEQYF	TGTGCCAGTAGTAACCCTCCCGGGACAGGGGACTACGAGCAGTACTTC
11	NA	TRBV13	NA	TRBJ1-1	CASSPGGEAFF	TGTGCCAGCAGCCCTGGAGGAGAAGCTTTCTTT
14	few	TRBV6-1	TRBD2	TRBJ2-1	CASSLSGEGNEQFF	TGTGCCAGCAGTCTTAGCGGGGAGGGCAATGAGCAGTTCTTC
15	NA	TRBV4-1	NA	TRBJ1-5	CASSRTTGSRQPQHF	TGCGCCAGCAGCAGAACGACAGGCTCTAGACAGCCCCAGCATTTT
16	NA	TRBV9	TRBD2	TRBJ2-1	CASSPGLAGSYNEQFF	TGTGCCAGCAGCCCCGGACTAGCGGGCTCCTACAATGAGCAGTTCTTC
16	medium-sized	TRBV6-1	NA	TRBJ1-3	CASSEGKQNSGNTIYF	TGTGCCAGCAGTGAAGGGAAACAGAACTCTGGAAACACCATATATTTT
14	NA	TRBV5-1	NA	TRBJ2-7	CASSPYRRGDEQYF	TGCGCCAGCAGCCCCTACCGGAGGGGCGACGAGCAGTACTTC
15	NA	TRBV28	TRBD1	TRBJ1-1	CASSPTTGGHTEAFF	TGTGCCAGCAGCCCAACGACAGGGGGTCACACTGAAGCTTTCTTT
17	few	TRBV27	NA	TRBJ2-7	CASSSHPGPQTFYEQYF	TGTGCCAGCAGTTCCCATCCTGGGCCCCAAACATTTTACGAGCAGTACTTC
16	NA	TRBV28	TRBD1	TRBJ2-5	CASSPQGPLLQETQYF	TGTGCCAGCAGTCCACAGGGGCCGCTGCTCCAAGAGACCCAGTACTTC
13	few	TRBV10-3	NA	TRBJ2-7	CAIGQTRSYEQYF	TGTGCCATCGGACAGACCCGCTCCTACGAGCAGTACTTC
17	NA	TRBV11-1	TRBD2	TRBJ2-5	CASSSGLAGVVQETQYF	TGTGCCAGCAGCTCGGGACTAGCGGGAGTGGTCCAAGAGACCCAGTACTTC
14	once	TRBV9	NA	TRBJ2-1	CASSPRATGNEQFF	TGTGCCAGCAGCCCCCGCGCCACGGGAAATGAGCAGTTCTTC
16	NA	TRBV9	NA	TRBJ2-3	CASSVVGTYSTDTQYF	TGTGCCAGCAGCGTAGTAGGGACATATAGCACAGATACGCAGTATTTT